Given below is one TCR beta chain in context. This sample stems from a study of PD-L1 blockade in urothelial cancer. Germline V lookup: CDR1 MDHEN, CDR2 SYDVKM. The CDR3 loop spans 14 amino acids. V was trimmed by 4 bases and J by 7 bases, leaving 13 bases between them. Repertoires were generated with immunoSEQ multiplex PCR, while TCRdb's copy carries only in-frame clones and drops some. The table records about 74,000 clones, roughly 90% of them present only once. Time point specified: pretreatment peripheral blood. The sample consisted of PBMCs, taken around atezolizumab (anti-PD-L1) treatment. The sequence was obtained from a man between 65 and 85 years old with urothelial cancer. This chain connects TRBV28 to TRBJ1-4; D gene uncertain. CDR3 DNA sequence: TGTGCCAGCAGTTCAAGGAGCGGCGGTGAAAAACTGTTTTTT. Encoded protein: CASSSRSGGEKLFF.